Below, one T cell receptor (beta chain) is given with its context. Antigen: not known. Via MiXCR, TCRdb re-called the RT-PCR reads, giving one row per CDR3 protein. The sample carries 400,000 to 650,000 distinct CDR3 sequences, around 7.7% recorded once. Germline lookup yields CDR1 MDHEN and CDR2 SYDVKM. V lost 7 bases and J lost 6; bases outside the gene matches: 8. This CDR3 spans 14 amino acids. The data are from a study of response to subunit inactivated influenza vaccine. Study-wide results and caveats: Authors suggested each seasonal flu vaccination may recruit only limited numbers of new T cells.

The material sequenced was PBMCs from blood, taken roughly 24 months after vaccination. The sequence was obtained from a man between 50 and 75 years old who received an inactivated influenza vaccine. This chain links TRBV28 with TRBJ2-3, with 9 bases matching TRBD1. The CDR3: CASTTGGVGDTQYF. CDR3 nucleotides: TGTGCCAGCACCACAGGGGGCGTAGGGGATACGCAGTATTTT.